A single sample is the source of the 20 T cell receptor beta chains below, sequenced in a study of T cell responses to AZD1222 COVID-19 vaccine. Clones were sequenced by immunoSEQ multiplex PCR, and TCRdb holds only the in-frame ones, with some missing. Among roughly 83,000 clones listed, more than 75% were seen once. Sequencing used peripheral blood, obtained on day 0 of AZD1222 vaccination. The receptors stem from an adult in good health.

The chain is built from TRBV7-2 and TRBJ1-1, with 7 bases lining up with TRBD1. With V trimmed by 5 bases and J by 6 bases, 15 bases remained unmatched. The CDR3 sequence is 16 residues long. Germline lookup yields CDR1 SGHTA and CDR2 FQGNSA. The CDR3 here is CASSVRTGAGGSEAFF. The CDR3 DNA reads TGTGCCAGCAGCGTCCGAACAGGGGCCGGTGGGTCTGAAGCTTTCTTT.

V usage is TRBV14 and J usage is TRBJ2-5; D remains unclear. V lost 1 base to trimming and J lost 4 bases, with 13 bases between them. The germline CDR1 and CDR2 sequences are SGHDN and FVKESK. The CDR3 contains 15 residues. CDR3 sequence reads: CASSQGRILLETQYF. The CDR3 nucleotides are TGTGCCAGCAGCCAAGGACGGATTCTATTAGAGACCCAGTACTTC. Together with reference TRBV14 and TRBJ2-5, the CDR3 gives the full variable domain: EAGVTQFPSHSVIEKGQTVTLRCDPISGHDNLYWYRRVMGKEIKFLLHFVKESKQDESGMPNNRFLAERTGGTYSTLKVQPAELEDSGVYFCASSQGRILLETQYFGPGTRLLVL.

The genes are TRBV7-3 and TRBJ2-3; the match to TRBD2 covers 9 bases. The CDR3 runs 17 residues. Germline V CDR1 and CDR2: SGHTA, FQGTGA. The ends lost 1 base at V and 4 bases at J; junction bases unmatched: 9. As DNA, the CDR3 is TGTGCCAGCAGCTTAAGTGGTAGCGGGAGTGCGCCAGATACGCAGTATTTT. As protein: CASSLSGSGSAPDTQYF. Filled out from reference TRBV7-3 and TRBJ2-3, the complete variable domain reads GAGVSQTPSNKVTEKGKYVELRCDPISGHTALYWYRQSLGQGPEFLIYFQGTGAADDSGLPNDRFFAVRPEGSVSTLKIQRTERGDSAVYLCASSLSGSGSAPDTQYFGPGTRLTVL.

The chain employs TRBV5-4 and TRBJ1-1; 9 nucleotides align to TRBD1. Germline-derived CDR1 and CDR2 are SGHNT and YYREEE (reference sequence). CDR3 length: 17 residues. The J segment lost 0 bases and the V segment lost 5 bases, leaving 11 bases of the junction unmatched. The CDR3 bases are TGTGCCAGCAGGAAAGTGGGGGACAGGGTCATGAACACTGAAGCTTTCTTT. Protein product: CASRKVGDRVMNTEAFF.

The V call is TRBV11-2, the J call TRBJ2-2, with D unclear. Trimming left V 1 base short and J 5 bases short, with 8 bases between. The CDR3 has 14 amino acids. Germline V gene sequence: CDR1 SGHAT, CDR2 FQNNGV. The CDR3 loop is CASSLVWGTGELFF. The CDR3 DNA follows: TGTGCCAGCAGCTTAGTCTGGGGTACCGGGGAGCTGTTTTTT. The variable domain in full, with the rest retrieved from reference TRBV11-2 and TRBJ2-2, is EAGVAQSPRYKIIEKRQSVAFWCNPISGHATLYWYQQILGQGPKLLIQFQNNGVVDDSQLPKDRFSAERLKGVDSTLKIQPAKLEDSAVYLCASSLVWGTGELFFGEGSRLTVL.

This clone was observed a single time. The chain has TRBV7-9 and TRBJ2-5, with a weak D call TRBD2 (6 bases). The CDR3 extends over 12 amino acids. V was cut by 5 bases and J by 7 bases, with 11 bases left in between. From germline, CDR1 is SEHNR and CDR2 FQNEAQ (reference sequence). The CDR3 protein is CASSPGDVTQYF. CDR3 nucleotide sequence: TGTGCCAGCAGCCCGGGAGACGTGACCCAGTACTTC.

The chain combines TRBV13 with TRBJ1-1; D call uncertain. CDR1 PRHDT and CDR2 FYEKMQ come from the germline V gene (reference sequence). V lost 5 bases and J lost 2, with 9 bases in between. The CDR3 extends over 13 amino acids. The CDR3 bases are TGTGCCAGCAGCGGCTACAGTAACACTGAAGCTTTCTTT. Its translation is CASSGYSNTEAFF.

V gene TRBV11-2 combines with J gene TRBJ2-3; D possibly corresponds to TRBD2 (7 bases). V was pared by 7 bases and J by 2 bases, with 22 bases between. The CDR3 has 17 residues. Germline CDR1 SGHAT, CDR2 FQNNGV. The DNA for the CDR3 is TGTGCCAGCACCACATTGGGGGGGGCGGGGCCCACAGATACGCAGTATTTT. Translating gives CASTTLGGAGPTDTQYF.

V and J are TRBV3-1 (or the pseudogene TRBV3-2) and TRBJ1-1; TRBD1 is a possible D gene (6 bases). Germline CDR1 and CDR2: LGHDT and YNNKEL (reference sequence). V was clipped by 1 base and J by 0 bases, with 12 bases between them. This CDR3 is 16 amino acids long. The CDR3 here is CASSQGDGGLNTEAFF. DNA of the CDR3: TGTGCCAGCAGCCAAGGGGACGGGGGGCTGAACACTGAAGCTTTCTTT.

The chain recombines TRBV5-5 with TRBJ2-1; 7 bases fit TRBD1. The germline V gene encodes CDR1 SGHKS and CDR2 YYEKEE (reference sequence). CDR3 length: 15 residues. The V and J ends lost 4 bases and 6 bases, in that order; junction bases with no gene match: 10. CDR3 bases: TGTGCCAGCAGCCCTATAGGGGGCCTGGGCAATGAGCAGTTCTTC. Protein: CASSPIGGLGNEQFF.

In the case of this clone: One junction end disagrees with the germline gene, perhaps due to a read error. The V gene is TRBV2, the J gene TRBJ1-1; tentatively, D is TRBD1 (6 bases). This CDR3 is 14 amino acids long. Germline CDR1 is SNHLY and CDR2 is FYNNEI. The CDR3 is CASREGQRNTEAFF. In nucleotides, the CDR3 is TGTGCCAGCAGGGAAGGACAGAGGAACACTGAAGCTTTCTTT.

The V call is TRBV27, the J call TRBJ1-6; 7 positions agree with TRBD1. The CDR3 consists of 18 residues. The ends lost 6 bases at V and 1 base at J; junction bases unmatched: 12. Per the germline V gene, CDR1 is MNHEY and CDR2 is SMNVEV (reference sequence). The CDR3 sequence is CASRDRTGASSYNSPLHF. The CDR3 bases are TGTGCCAGCAGGGACCGTACAGGGGCAAGTTCCTATAATTCACCCCTCCACTTT.

The rearrangement uses TRBV18 and TRBJ1-3; D not resolved. The CDR3 extends over 15 amino acids. Trimming pared 3 bases from V and 2 bases from J, leaving 11 bases between. Germline V lookup: CDR1 KGHSH, CDR2 LQKENI. The CDR3 DNA reads as TGTGCCAGCTCACCCGTCTCGGGCGCTGGAAACACCATATATTTT. Amino acids: CASSPVSGAGNTIYF.

The genes are TRBV5-1 and TRBJ1-2; D not certain. Germline V gene data show CDR1 as SGHRS and CDR2 as YFSETQ. CDR3 length: 12 amino acids. Trimming stripped 4 bases from V and 6 bases from J, with 10 bases between. CDR3 residues: CASSQTLDGYTF. For the CDR3, the DNA is TGCGCCAGCAGCCAGACATTAGATGGCTACACCTTC.

The chain has TRBV30 and TRBJ2-7; 7 nucleotides line up with TRBD1. This CDR3 has 16 residues. Germline V gives CDR1 GTSNPN, CDR2 SVGIG (reference sequence). V was pared by 3 bases and J by 2 bases, with 13 bases of the junction left unmatched. The CDR3 nucleotides read TGTGCCTGGAGGAGAGCCCCGGACAGGCCCACCTACGAGCAGTACTTC. Encoded protein: CAWRRAPDRPTYEQYF.

This clone was found once. V is TRBV30 and J is TRBJ2-3, with a weak D call TRBD2 (5 bases). Germline V CDR1 and CDR2: GTSNPN, SVGIG (reference sequence). The CDR3 runs 12 residues. The V gene lost 4 bases and the J gene lost 10 bases, with 15 bases spanning the gap. The CDR3 DNA reads as TGTGCCTGGACCCTCCGGACTGAGGCGCAGTATTTT. It codes for CAWTLRTEAQYF.

The V and J genes are TRBV5-1 and TRBJ1-4, with D unresolved. With 2 bases removed from V and 6 bases from J, the gap between germline ends came to 14 bases. Per the germline V gene, CDR1 is SGHRS and CDR2 is YFSETQ. The CDR3 covers 15 residues. CDR3 residues: CASSLLGQPDEKLFF. In DNA, the CDR3 is TGCGCCAGCAGCTTACTCGGGCAACCAGATGAAAAACTGTTTTTT.

V and J are TRBV4-1 and TRBJ1-5; D unclear. V dropped 0 bases and J dropped 6 bases, with 12 bases sitting between them. Germline loops: CDR1 MGHRA, CDR2 YSYEKL. The CDR3 spans 15 residues. CDR3 protein: CASSQDRSGFQPQHF. The CDR3 region has the DNA TGCGCCAGCAGCCAAGATCGTTCCGGGTTTCAGCCCCAGCATTTT.

The table lists this clone with a few counts. J is TRBJ2-5 and V is TRBV7-8; a possible D gene is TRBD2 (5 bases). V was shortened by 5 bases and J by 5 bases, with 15 bases between the two germline ends. The V gene's germline CDR1 is SGHVS and CDR2 FQNEAQ. CDR3 size: 14 residues. CDR3 in DNA: TGTGCCAGCAGCCCTTTACTGGAGGCGGAGACCCAGTACTTC. Protein sequence: CASSPLLEAETQYF.

In this sample, this clone turned up a few times. The chain recombines TRBV19 with TRBJ2-3, with TRBD2 as a possible D gene (6 bases). The CDR3 contains 14 residues. Germline V lookup: CDR1 LNHDA, CDR2 SQIVND (reference sequence). V dropped 5 bases and J dropped 6 bases, with 15 bases sitting between them. The CDR3 DNA follows: TGTGCCAGTAGTCCAGTTAACGCGGGGGATACGCAGTATTTT. Protein product: CASSPVNAGDTQYF.